The 3 T cell receptor beta chains below come from one sample, sequenced in a study of cytomegalovirus exposure and HLA in healthy donors (dated by TCRdb to between 2016 and 2019). The library came from the immunoSEQ multiplex PCR assay. For the multiplex PCR, a mixture combining 60 forward primers for TCR Vbeta segments and 13 reverse primers for TCR Jbeta segments was used. The clones in this table, taken by TCRdb from immuneACCESS, are in-frame only. Not every clone is retained; where verified, under half of the shortfall comes from an unresolved V gene, and the cause of the rest is unknown. Present in this sample are roughly 140,000 clones, over 70% of which were seen just once. The ten largest account for approximately 5.7% of the sample. The sample consisted of PBMCs. Source of these receptors: a man younger than 40 in good health and CMV-seropositive.

V is TRBV5-4 and J is TRBJ2-7, with 7 nucleotides matching TRBD2. Trimming at V came to 2 bases and at J to 11 bases, leaving 7 bases not matched to a gene. This CDR3 contains 12 residues. The germline V gene has CDR1 SGHNT and CDR2 YYREEE (reference sequence). The CDR3 nucleotides are TGTGCCAGCAGCTTCGGGGCCCGGGAGGAGTACTTC. Protein: CASSFGAREEYF. Based on the CDR3 plus reference TRBV5-4 and TRBJ2-7, the full variable domain is ETGVTQSPTHLIKTRGQQVTLRCSSQSGHNTVSWYQQALGQGPQFIFQYYREEENGRGNFPPRFSGLQFPNYSSELNVNALELDDSALYLCASSFGAREEYFGPGTRLTVT.

This chain connects TRBV7-6 to TRBJ2-7; the match to TRBD2 covers 12 bases. The germline gives CDR1 SGHVS, CDR2 FNYEAQ. The CDR3 has 14 amino acids. J gave up 6 bases and V 3 bases, and 3 bases lay outside the gene matches. Here the CDR3 reads CASSFLAGGPEQYF. The CDR3 nucleotides are TGTGCCAGCAGCTTTCTAGCGGGAGGGCCCGAGCAGTACTTC.

The V call is TRBV5-1, the J call TRBJ2-7, with 10 bases identical to TRBD1. The CDR3 is 16 amino acids. Germline-derived CDR1 and CDR2 are SGHRS and YFSETQ. The ends lost 3 bases at V and 3 bases at J; junction bases unmatched: 9. The CDR3: CASSSSGTGVYYEQYF. The CDR3 nucleotides are TGCGCCAGCAGCTCTTCCGGGACAGGGGTTTACTACGAGCAGTACTTC.